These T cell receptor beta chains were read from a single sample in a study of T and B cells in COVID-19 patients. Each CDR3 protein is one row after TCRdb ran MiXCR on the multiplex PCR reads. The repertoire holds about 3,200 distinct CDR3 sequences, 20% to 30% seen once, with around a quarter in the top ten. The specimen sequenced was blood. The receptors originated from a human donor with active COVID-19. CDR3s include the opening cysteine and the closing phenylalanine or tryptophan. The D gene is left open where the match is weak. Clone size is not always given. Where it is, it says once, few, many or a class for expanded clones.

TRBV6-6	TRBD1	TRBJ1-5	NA	CASSTHRGSSNQPQHF	TGTGCCAGCAGTACCCACAGGGGAAGTAGCAATCAGCCCCAGCATTTT
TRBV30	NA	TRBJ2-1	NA	CAWSPGLNEQFF	TGTGCCTGGAGTCCGGGGCTGAATGAGCAGTTCTTC
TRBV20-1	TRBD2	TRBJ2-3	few	CSAGSAGTSGGRVRTDTQYF	TGCAGTGCTGGTAGTGCCGGGACTAGCGGGGGGCGGGTCCGCACAGATACGCAGTATTTT
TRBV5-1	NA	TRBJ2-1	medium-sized	CASSLGTGALGDNEQFF	TGCGCCAGCAGCTTGGGTACAGGCGCATTGGGTGACAATGAGCAGTTCTTC
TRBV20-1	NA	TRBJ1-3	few	CSASSLTGNTIYF	TGCAGTGCTAGTAGTCTTACTGGAAACACCATATATTTT
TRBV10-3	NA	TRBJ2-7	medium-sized	CAISRDGASYEQYF	TGTGCCATCAGCCGGGACGGAGCCTCCTACGAGCAGTACTTC
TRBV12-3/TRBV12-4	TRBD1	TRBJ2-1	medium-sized	CASSLDRGRSDEQFF	TGTGCCAGCAGCCTCGACAGGGGGCGCTCGGATGAGCAGTTCTTC
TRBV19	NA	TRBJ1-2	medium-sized	CASSLRTGYGYTF	TGTGCCAGTAGTCTTCGGACTGGTTATGGCTACACCTTC
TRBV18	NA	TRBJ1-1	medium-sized	CASSPGALNTEAFF	TGTGCCAGCTCACCAGGGGCTCTGAACACTGAAGCTTTCTTT
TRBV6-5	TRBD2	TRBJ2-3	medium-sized	CASRRLAESTDTQYF	TGTGCCAGCAGAAGACTAGCGGAGAGCACAGATACGCAGTATTTT
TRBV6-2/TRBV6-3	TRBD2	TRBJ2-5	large	CASSRSTSGQETQYF	TGTGCCAGCAGTCGTTCGACTAGCGGCCAAGAGACCCAGTACTTC
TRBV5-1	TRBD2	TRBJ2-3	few	CASSLATGGGADTQYF	TGCGCCAGCAGCTTGGCAACCGGGGGGGGGGCAGATACGCAGTATTTT
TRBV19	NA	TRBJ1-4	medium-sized	CASSIRGATNEKLFF	TGTGCCAGTAGTATAAGAGGGGCAACTAATGAAAAACTGTTTTTT
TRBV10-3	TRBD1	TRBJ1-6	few	CAISEAGGLSNSPLHF	TGTGCCATCAGTGAGGCAGGGGGCCTTAGTAATTCACCCCTCCACTTT
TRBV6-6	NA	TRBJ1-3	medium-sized	CASSYEGGLSGNTIYF	TGTGCCAGCAGTTACGAGGGCGGGCTCTCTGGAAACACCATATATTTT
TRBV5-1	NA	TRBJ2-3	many	CASSSMVSDTQYF	TGCGCCAGCAGCTCCATGGTCTCGGATACGCAGTATTTT
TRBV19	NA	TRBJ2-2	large	CASIKSPASARGGELFF	TGTGCCAGTATCAAATCCCCCGCTAGCGCTAGGGGCGGGGAGCTGTTTTTT